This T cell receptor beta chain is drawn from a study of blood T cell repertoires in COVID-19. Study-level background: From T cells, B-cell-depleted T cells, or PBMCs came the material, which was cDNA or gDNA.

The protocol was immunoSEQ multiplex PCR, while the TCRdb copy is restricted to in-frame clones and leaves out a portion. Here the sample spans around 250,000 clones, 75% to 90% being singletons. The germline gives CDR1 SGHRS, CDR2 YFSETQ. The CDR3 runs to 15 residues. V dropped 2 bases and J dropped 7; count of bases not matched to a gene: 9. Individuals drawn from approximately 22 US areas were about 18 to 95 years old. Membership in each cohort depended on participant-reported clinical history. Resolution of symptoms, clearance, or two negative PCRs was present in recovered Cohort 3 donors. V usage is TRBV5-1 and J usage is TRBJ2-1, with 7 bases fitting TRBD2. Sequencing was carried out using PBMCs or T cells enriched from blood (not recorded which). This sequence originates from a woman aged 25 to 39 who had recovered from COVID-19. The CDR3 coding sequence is TGCGCCAGCAGCTTTGGGTTCTCTAGCGGTAATGAGCAGTTCTTC. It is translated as CASSFGFSSGNEQFF.